These 15 T cell receptor beta chains share one sample of origin, sequenced in a study of T cells in Graves' hyperthyroidism and ophthalmopathy (dated by TCRdb to about 2019). Library method: multiplex PCR. The sample was run on an Illumina HiSeq 2000. Amplification of TCR beta CDR3 regions was carried out from RNA transcripts. The TCR CDR3 was subjected to a first round of RT-PCR using the HTBI primer set and the Qiagen OneStep RT-PCR kit. TCRdb ran its own pipeline on the public reads, namely fastp trimming at Q25 and MiXCR clone calling, and kept in-frame beta chains. Each CDR3 protein gets just one entry, which takes the most common genes and DNA from the rows behind it. The sample records 300,000 to 400,000 distinct CDR3 sequences, roughly 23% of which are singletons. The leading ten clones occupy less than 65% of the sample. Source material: blood. Receptor source: a woman aged 50 to 65 with Graves' hyperthyroidism.

In its sample, this clonotype was seen many times. The chain combines TRBV30 with TRBJ1-5; D call uncertain. The germline V gene encodes CDR1 GTSNPN and CDR2 SVGIG (reference sequence). The CDR3 is 13 residues long. V lost 4 bases and J 6 bases, leaving 13 bases between the germline ends. The CDR3 DNA reads as TGTGCCTGGAATAAAGGGTGGACTCAGCCCCAGCATTTT. Protein product: CAWNKGWTQPQHF.

This clonotype has more than one count but fewer than ten. The V gene is TRBV27, the J gene TRBJ2-7, with TRBD2 matching 9 bases. CDR1 and CDR2 (germline): MNHEY, SMNVEV (reference sequence). The CDR3 runs 14 residues. After removal of 8 bases from V and 7 bases from J, the junction contained 12 bases not matched to a gene. CDR3 nucleotide sequence: TGTGCCAGCTTACTCCCCGGGACTAGCTATGAGCAGTACTTC. It is translated as CASLLPGTSYEQYF.

CDR3 residues: CASSSGDRTVSTIYF. The DNA for the CDR3 is TGTGCCAGCAGCTCCGGGGACCGTACCGTGAGCACCATATATTTT. The genes are TRBV7-2 and TRBJ1-3; D perhaps matches TRBD1 (5 bases). The CDR3 extends over 15 amino acids. Deletions cut 4 bases from V and 9 bases from J, with 19 bases between. Per germline, CDR1 SGHTA and CDR2 FQGNSA.

This clonotype was detected many times. The rearrangement links TRBV20-1 to TRBJ2-1; 11 bases map to TRBD2. Trimming removed 5 bases from V and 8 bases from J; junction bases left unmatched: 8. This CDR3 has 14 amino acids. CDR1 DFQATT and CDR2 SNEGSKA come from the germline V gene (reference sequence). The CDR3 DNA is TGCAGTGCTGGACCTAGCGGGAGGAAAGATGAGCAGTTCTTC. This gives the protein CSAGPSGRKDEQFF.

The chain recombines TRBV6-1 with TRBJ2-4; a weak D match, TRBD2 (5 bases). V lost 5 bases and J lost 3, with 17 bases in between. Germline V CDR1 and CDR2: MNHNS, SASEGT. The CDR3 is 16 amino acids. CDR3 bases: TGTGCCAGCAGTTATTGGCGAGGGCTCGGCAAAAACATTCAGTACTTC. This translates into CASSYWRGLGKNIQYF.

The V call is TRBV3-1, the J call TRBJ2-2; tentative D call: TRBD1 (5 bases). Trimming took 6 bases from V and 2 from J, leaving 10 bases between them. CDR1 is LGHDT and CDR2 is YNNKEL in the germline V gene (reference sequence). The CDR3 is 14 amino acids. The CDR3 nucleotides read TGTGCCAGCAGTCCGGACACCAACACCGGGGAGCTGTTTTTT. Residues: CASSPDTNTGELFF.

This clonotype was recorded at least ten times. V gene TRBV5-8 combines with J gene TRBJ2-1; D remains ambiguous. The CDR3 spans 12 residues. The germline V gene encodes CDR1 SGHTS and CDR2 YDEGEE. The ends were cut back, 2 bases at V and 9 bases at J, with 9 bases in the middle. The CDR3 protein is CASSLGKSEQFF. In nucleotides, the CDR3 is TGTGCCAGCAGCTTAGGCAAAAGTGAGCAGTTCTTC. Full variable domain (missing parts from reference TRBV5-8 and TRBJ2-1): EAGVTQSPTHLIKTRGQQATLRCSPISGHTSVYWYQQALGLGLQFLLWYDEGEERNRGNFPPRFSGRQFPNYSSELNVNALELEDSALYLCASSLGKSEQFFGPGTRLTVL.

The J gene is TRBJ1-2, the V gene TRBV14; D is possibly TRBD1 (6 bases). This CDR3 contains 15 residues. Germline values: CDR1 SGHDN, CDR2 FVKESK. The V and J ends lost 2 bases and 6 bases respectively, with 16 bases between them. The CDR3 sequence is CASSQLVFGGDGYTF. DNA for the CDR3: TGTGCCAGCAGCCAACTGGTCTTTGGGGGCGATGGCTACACCTTC.

This clonotype was seen a few times. This chain connects TRBV12-3 or TRBV12-4 to TRBJ2-1; 7 bases align to TRBD2. This CDR3 is built from 16 residues. The ends lost 6 bases at V and 7 bases at J; junction bases unmatched: 15. For the CDR3, the DNA is TGTGCCAGCAGATTATCCCACGGGAGGAACGGTAATGAGCAGTTCTTC. Translating it yields CASRLSHGRNGNEQFF.

This clonotype was observed at least ten times. The chain joins TRBV7-3 to TRBJ2-7; possible D gene TRBD2, 6 bases. This CDR3 has 15 amino acids. Trimming cost V 1 base and J 4 bases, with 14 bases left between them. Germline loops: CDR1 SGHTA, CDR2 FQGTGA. CDR3 region: CASSLIPGSEYEQYF. The CDR3 nucleotides read TGTGCCAGCAGCTTAATTCCCGGGAGTGAATACGAGCAGTACTTC.

This clonotype has a count of ten or more. This chain joins TRBV5-6 and TRBJ2-1; no firm D call. Trimming removed 5 bases from V and 0 bases from J, with 21 bases in between. Germline loops: CDR1 SGHDT, CDR2 YYEEEE. This CDR3 is 18 amino acids long. CDR3 in amino acids: CASRLHGLLGSSYNEQFF. The DNA of the CDR3 is TGTGCCAGCAGACTACACGGGCTCCTGGGATCCTCCTACAATGAGCAGTTCTTC.

The V and J genes are TRBV2 and TRBJ1-1; D unresolved. This CDR3 has 14 amino acids. Between the trimmed V and J ends, which lost 7 bases and 1 base, there was a span of 13 bases. CDR1 and CDR2 (germline): SNHLY, FYNNEI. This chain's CDR3 is CASTSPRGNTEAFF. The CDR3 DNA reads TGTGCCAGCACATCCCCGCGGGGGAACACTGAAGCTTTCTTT. Full variable domain (rest looked up from reference TRBV2 and TRBJ1-1): EPEVTQTPSHQVTQMGQEVILRCVPISNHLYFYWYRQILGQKVEFLVSFYNNEISEKSEIFDDQFSVERPDGSNFTLKIRSTKLEDSAMYFCASTSPRGNTEAFFGQGTRLTVV.

The genes are TRBV3-1 and TRBJ2-7, with D possibly TRBD2 on 5 matching bases. Germline values: CDR1 LGHDT, CDR2 YNNKEL (reference sequence). The CDR3 has 13 amino acids. Trimming removed 6 bases at V and 4 bases at J, with 13 bases between. The CDR3 here is CASSQDGVYEQYF. DNA of the CDR3: TGTGCCAGCAGTCAGGACGGGGTTTACGAGCAGTACTTC.

This clonotype came up many times. The rearrangement links TRBV28 to TRBJ1-2; 7 nucleotides agree with TRBD1. The CDR3 extends over 12 amino acids. Germline CDR1 reads MDHEN; CDR2 reads SYDVKM. V dropped 4 bases and J dropped 8; count of bases not matched to a gene: 4. For the CDR3, the DNA is TGTGCCAGCAGTTCAGGGGGTGGAGGCTACACCTTC. Its protein product is CASSSGGGGYTF.

The sample holds many counts of this clonotype. This sequence joins TRBV29-1 and TRBJ2-5; D uncertain. Germline CDR1 reads SQVTM; CDR2 reads ANQGSEA. The CDR3 has 12 residues. The V and J ends lost 4 bases and 5 bases respectively, with 11 bases between them. CDR3 DNA sequence: TGCAGCGTTGGGAAGGGAAGTGAGACCCAGTACTTC. Residues: CSVGKGSETQYF. The entire variable domain, with the rest obtained from reference TRBV29-1 and TRBJ2-5, is as follows: SAVISQKPSRDICQRGTSLTIQCQVDSQVTMMFWYRQQPGQSLTLIATANQGSEATYESGFVIDKFPISRPNLTFSTLTVSNMSPEDSSIYLCSVGKGSETQYFGPGTRLLVL.